One and the same sample provided the 8 T cell receptor beta chains below, sequenced in a study of TIL therapy for anti-PD-1-resistant metastatic lung cancer. Time point denoted: pre-treatment sample, taken before nivolumab and TIL therapy. This was the immunoSEQ v3 assay. The method was immunoSEQ multiplex PCR; TCRdb's version includes in-frame clones alone and lacks a portion of them. In the table there are 36,000 or so clones, 73% of which are singletons. Specimen: blood, collected at baseline. Receptors were obtained from a person aged 25 to 80 with non-small cell lung cancer.

J is TRBJ2-2 and V is TRBV7-2; D might be TRBD2 (7 bases). The CDR3 contains 18 residues. V was clipped by 5 bases and J by 4 bases, with 23 bases between them. CDR1 SGHTA and CDR2 FQGNSA come from the germline V gene. CDR3 amino acids: CASSPPGGRGPSTGELFF. CDR3 DNA: TGTGCCAGCAGCCCCCCCGGAGGGCGGGGGCCGTCCACCGGGGAGCTGTTTTTT.

The J gene is TRBJ2-2, the V gene TRBV6-5; D uncertain. V was clipped by 5 bases and J by 0 bases, with 10 bases between them. The germline gives CDR1 MNHEY, CDR2 SVGAGI. This CDR3 contains 15 residues. CDR3 DNA: TGTGCCAGCAGTGACTGGCTAACGAACACCGGGGAGCTGTTTTTT. Translation: CASSDWLTNTGELFF.

V is TRBV4-2 and J is TRBJ2-3; perhaps D is TRBD1 or TRBD2 (5 bases each). Germline values: CDR1 LGHNA, CDR2 YNFKEQ. Deletions cut 5 bases from V and 0 bases from J, with 12 bases between. The CDR3 consists of 15 residues. CDR3 sequence: CASSTGAVSTDTQYF. The CDR3 DNA reads TGTGCCAGCAGCACCGGGGCGGTAAGCACAGATACGCAGTATTTT.

The chain uses TRBV5-6 and TRBJ2-7, with a tentative D call TRBD1 (5 bases). Germline loops: CDR1 SGHDT, CDR2 YYEEEE. The V end was cut by 2 bases, the J end by 0 bases, with 21 bases between. This CDR3 contains 18 residues. The CDR3 loop reads CASSFYLAGIVSSYEQYF. DNA of the CDR3: TGTGCCAGCAGCTTCTATCTGGCAGGGATTGTTAGCTCCTACGAGCAGTACTTC.

V and J are TRBV15 and TRBJ2-1; the D call may be TRBD1 or TRBD2 (5 bases each). V was shortened by 8 bases and J by 6 bases, with 11 bases between the two germline ends. The length of the CDR3 is 12 residues. CDR1 and CDR2 from the germline V gene are LNHNV and YYDKDF (reference sequence). The CDR3 DNA reads TGTGCCACCGGGGTGGGGGTCAATGAGCAGTTCTTC. Translation: CATGVGVNEQFF. Filled out from reference TRBV15 and TRBJ2-1, the complete variable domain reads DAMVIQNPRYQVTQFGKPVTLSCSQTLNHNVMYWYQQKSSQAPKLLFHYYDKDFNNEADTPDNFQSRRPNTSFCFLDIRSPGLGDTAMYLCATGVGVNEQFFGPGTRLTVL.

V gene TRBV28 combines with J gene TRBJ1-6; TRBD1 matches 8 bases. V lost 6 bases and J lost 5; bases outside the gene matches: 6. The germline gives CDR1 MDHEN, CDR2 SYDVKM. The length of the CDR3 is 15 residues. The CDR3 reads CASSLDRADNSPLHF. In DNA, the CDR3 is TGTGCCAGCAGCCTGGACAGGGCTGATAATTCACCCCTCCACTTT.

V usage is TRBV5-1 and J usage is TRBJ1-5; 7 positions match TRBD1. CDR3 length: 15 residues. V was pared by 4 bases and J by 2 bases, with 6 bases of the junction left unmatched. Per germline, CDR1 SGHRS and CDR2 YFSETQ. CDR3 in DNA: TGCGCCAGCAGCCGTACAGGGGAGGGCAATCAGCCCCAGCATTTT. As protein: CASSRTGEGNQPQHF.

This clone was detected only a few times. The V call is TRBV19, the J call TRBJ2-2; D is ambiguous. Germline CDR1 and CDR2: LNHDA and SQIVND (reference sequence). Between the trimmed V and J ends, which lost 7 bases and 4 bases, there was a span of 7 bases. This CDR3 comprises 12 residues. The CDR3 reads CASNFGTGELFF. In DNA, the CDR3 is TGTGCCAGTAACTTTGGCACCGGGGAGCTGTTTTTT. The entire variable domain, with the rest obtained from reference TRBV19 and TRBJ2-2, is as follows: DGGITQSPKYLFRKEGQNVTLSCEQNLNHDAMYWYRQDPGQGLRLIYYSQIVNDFQKGDIAEGYSVSREKKESFPLTVTSAQKNPTAFYLCASNFGTGELFFGEGSRLTVL.